Listed below are T cell receptor beta chains from one sample, sequenced in a study of shared clonotypes between healthy human individuals. Sequenced by immunoSEQ multiplex PCR; TCRdb stores in-frame clones only, minus some. The sample holds fewer than 3 million clones, approximately 90% seen once. The material sequenced was naive CD4+ T cells from PBMCs. These receptors were taken from a man between 18 and 29 years old in good health. Some clones in this sample may be carry-over from other donors' samples. Both conserved end residues are part of each CDR3. Each record gives: J gene, V gene, D gene, clone size, CDR3 DNA, CDR3 protein. The D gene is left open where the match is weak. A clone size is listed for some rows: how often the clone was seen (once, few, many), or a class if it is expanded.

>TRBJ2-3|TRBV18|-|-
TGTGCCAGCTCACCAATGCCTGCCGCGGTAGATACGCAGTATTTT
CASSPMPAAVDTQYF
>TRBJ1-4|TRBV7-9|TRBD1|-
TGTGCCAGCAGCTTCTCGCCGGGACAGGGGGACGAAAAACTGTTTTTT
CASSFSPGQGDEKLFF
>TRBJ1-2|TRBV15|-|-
TGTGCCACCAGCAGAGCCCGGGGTGGTTTTGAGTCCTATGGCTACACCTTC
CATSRARGGFESYGYTF
>TRBJ1-5|TRBV7-2|-|once
TGTGCCAGCAGGCCGACAGGTTTGGGGAATCAGCCCCAGCATTTT
CASRPTGLGNQPQHF
>TRBJ2-1|TRBV7-9|TRBD2|once
TGTGCCAGCACACTAGCGAACTCCTACAATGAGCAGTTCTTC
CASTLANSYNEQFF
>TRBJ2-7|TRBV27|TRBD1|once
TGTGCCAGCAGCTCGGGACAGCGAGCCTACGAGCAGTACTTC
CASSSGQRAYEQYF
>TRBJ2-1|TRBV9|TRBD2|-
TGTGCCAGCAGCGTGCGGGGACTAGCGGGAGGGAGCTCCTACAATGAGCAGTTCTTC
CASSVRGLAGGSSYNEQFF
>TRBJ2-1|TRBV4-2|TRBD2|once
TGTGCCAGCAGCCAAGATCAGACTAGCTGGCGGAATGAGCAGTTCTTC
CASSQDQTSWRNEQFF
>TRBJ1-1|TRBV29-1|TRBD1|-
TGCAGCACTTCCCTACAGGGGAAGAGGAACACTGAAGCTTTCTTT
CSTSLQGKRNTEAFF
>TRBJ2-1|TRBV27|-|-
TGTGCCAGCAGTCAAGGGTGGGTTCGTGGGAATGAGCAGTTCTTC
CASSQGWVRGNEQFF
>TRBJ1-1|TRBV6-1|-|-
TGTGCCACTACCAGGGTTCCCCAGAACACTGAAGCTTTCTTT
CATTRVPQNTEAFF
>TRBJ1-2|TRBV11-2|-|-
TGTGCCAGCAGTATGAGCGGGGCCCAAGGCTACACCTTC
CASSMSGAQGYTF
>TRBJ2-5|TRBV19|TRBD2|-
TGTGCCAGCCGGGGGAGGGATCGAGAGACCCAGTACTTC
CASRGRDRETQYF
>TRBJ2-2|TRBV7-6|TRBD1|-
TGTGCCAGCCGCTTGGACAGGGGAGGCACCGGGGAGCTGTTTTTT
CASRLDRGGTGELFF
>TRBJ2-2|TRBV9|-|-
TGTGCCAGCGGTCCGAGGCCTGGGACCGGGGAGCTGTTTTTT
CASGPRPGTGELFF
>TRBJ1-2|TRBV28|-|-
TGTGCCAGCAGAGGATCACCTAACTATGGCTACACCTTC
CASRGSPNYGYTF
>TRBJ2-3|TRBV5-1|TRBD2|-
TGCGCCAGCAGCTCCGAAAGGACTAGCGGAGCTAGCACAGATACGCAGTATTTT
CASSSERTSGASTDTQYF
>TRBJ2-3|TRBV5-1|TRBD2|-
TGCGCCAGCAGCGGACTAGCGTCCGCACCCACAGATACGCAGTATTTT
CASSGLASAPTDTQYF
>TRBJ2-7|TRBV4-1|-|-
TGCGCCAGCAGCCACCCCACGGGGAGGAACGAGCAGTACTTC
CASSHPTGRNEQYF
>TRBJ2-6|TRBV7-3|-|-
TGTGCCAGCAGCTTATTGCCGATCCGAGGTGCTGGGGCCAACGTCCTGACTTTC
CASSLLPIRGAGANVLTF
>TRBJ1-3|TRBV9|-|-
TGTGCCAGCAGCGTAGTCGGGTGGAGGGCCTCTGGAAACACCATATATTTT
CASSVVGWRASGNTIYF
>TRBJ2-1|TRBV28|-|-
TGTGCCAGCAGTTTAGGACTTACTTACAATGAGCAGTTCTTC
CASSLGLTYNEQFF
>TRBJ2-1|TRBV5-1|TRBD2|once
TGCGCCAGCAGCCCCCTAGCGGGAGCTCAGAATGAGCAGTTCTTC
CASSPLAGAQNEQFF
>TRBJ1-5|TRBV7-8|-|-
TGTGCCAGCAGCTTAGGGTGGAGGGGTAATCAGCCCCAGCATTTT
CASSLGWRGNQPQHF
>TRBJ2-1|TRBV28|TRBD1|-
TGTGCCAGCAGCTCCGGGACAGGGGCATACAATGAGCAGTTCTTC
CASSSGTGAYNEQFF
>TRBJ2-1|TRBV5-1|-|few
TGCGCCAGCAGCTTGGTAGGGAGCTCCTACAATGAGCAGTTCTTC
CASSLVGSSYNEQFF
>TRBJ1-3|TRBV5-1|-|-
TGCGCCAGCAGCACGACAGCGTACTCTGGAAACACCATATATTTT
CASSTTAYSGNTIYF
>TRBJ2-7|TRBV11-2|-|-
TGTGCCAGCAGACCCTGGGGTAGGCGAGTCTCCTACGAGCAGTACTTC
CASRPWGRRVSYEQYF
>TRBJ1-2|TRBV5-1|-|-
TGCGCCAGCAGCGGGACGGCGCTTACTAATGGCTACACCTTC
CASSGTALTNGYTF
>TRBJ2-7|TRBV28|TRBD2|-
TGTGCCAGCGTCCCTGGGGGGACTAGCGTCTACGAGCAGTACTTC
CASVPGGTSVYEQYF
>TRBJ1-5|TRBV28|-|-
TGTGCCAGCAGGAGGGCAGGCAGTCAGCCCCAGCATTTT
CASRRAGSQPQHF
>TRBJ2-7|TRBV19|TRBD1|-
TGTGCCAGTAGCCCCTCGGGGACAGGAACCTACGAGCAGTACTTC
CASSPSGTGTYEQYF
>TRBJ1-1|TRBV5-1|TRBD1|-
TGCGCCAGCAGCTCGCTGATTCAGGGGGGCACTGAAGCTTTCTTT
CASSSLIQGGTEAFF
>TRBJ2-5|TRBV5-6|-|-
TGTGCCAGCAATCGTGGGGGGCGAGAGACCCAGTACTTC
CASNRGGRETQYF
>TRBJ2-7|TRBV4-1|TRBD2|-
TGCGCCAGCAGCCAACGGGCCTTTTCCAGTAGCGGGAGTAAGAAGAGGTACGAGCAGTACTTC
CASSQRAFSSSGSKKRYEQYF
>TRBJ2-2|TRBV27|TRBD2|-
TGTGCCAGCAGACTAGCGGGAGAGGGCGCGAACACCGGGGAGCTGTTTTTT
CASRLAGEGANTGELFF
>TRBJ2-2|TRBV15|TRBD2|-
TGTGCCACCAGCAAAACGTCGAGGTTGGCTAGCGGGGTAACCGGGGAGCTGTTTTTT
CATSKTSRLASGVTGELFF
>TRBJ2-3|TRBV6-5|-|-
TGTGCCAGCAGCCCCGTAAGAGACCTCACAGATACGCAGTATTTT
CASSPVRDLTDTQYF
>TRBJ1-1|TRBV27|-|-
TGTGCCAGTAAAAGAAGGGGGGGCTGGGAGACTGAAGCTTTCTTT
CASKRRGGWETEAFF
>TRBJ2-7|TRBV5-1|TRBD1|-
TGCGCCAGCAGCTTGGCCACGGGACAGGGAGGAGTCGAGCAGTACTTC
CASSLATGQGGVEQYF
>TRBJ2-1|TRBV28|-|-
TGTGCCAGCAGTCGCTTGAGGGCGAGATACAATGAGCAGTTCTTC
CASSRLRARYNEQFF
>TRBJ1-1|TRBV29-1|-|-
TGCAGCGTTGGGACGGATAAGAACACTGAAGCTTTCTTT
CSVGTDKNTEAFF
>TRBJ2-5|TRBV4-2|-|-
TGTGCCAGCACCCTAGGGGGGCAAGAGACCCAGTACTTC
CASTLGGQETQYF
>TRBJ1-2|TRBV6-1|TRBD1|-
TGTGCCAGCAGTGATAACAGGGGTTGGAACTATGGCTACACCTTC
CASSDNRGWNYGYTF
>TRBJ1-6|TRBV25-1|-|-
TGTGCCAGCACCTCCCTAAGTTCACCCCTCCACTTT
CASTSLSSPLHF
>TRBJ1-1|TRBV2|-|-
TGTGCCAGCTCTCGGCGCGAAACTGAAGCTTTCTTT
CASSRRETEAFF
>TRBJ2-7|TRBV19|TRBD1|-
TGTGCCAGTGGGGACAGGGGGCCTCCCTCCTACGAGCAGTACTTC
CASGDRGPPSYEQYF
>TRBJ2-1|TRBV28|-|-
TGTGCCAGCAGTCCAAGGCATCATGAGCAGTTCTTC
CASSPRHHEQFF
>TRBJ1-5|TRBV6-1|-|-
TGTGCCAGCAGTGCAGGGGCCAATCAGCCCCAGCATTTT
CASSAGANQPQHF
>TRBJ2-7|TRBV19|TRBD1|-
TGTGCCAGTCAGGGGACAGGGGTCGAGCAGTACTTC
CASQGTGVEQYF
>TRBJ2-7|TRBV5-6|TRBD1|-
TGTGCCAGCAGCATAATGGGACAGGGTTCCTACGAGCAGTACTTC
CASSIMGQGSYEQYF
>TRBJ2-5|TRBV28|-|-
TGTGCCAGCAGTTTAGCGACAGGTTTCGGTGAGACCCAGTACTTC
CASSLATGFGETQYF
>TRBJ1-1|TRBV6-1|-|-
TGTGCCAGCAAGGTGACGGGGGAAGCTTTCTTT
CASKVTGEAFF
>TRBJ1-4|TRBV10-3|-|few
TGTGCCATCAGTGAGTCAAGGGATGAAAAACTGTTTTTT
CAISESRDEKLFF
>TRBJ2-1|TRBV9|TRBD1|-
TGTGCCAGCAGCTCCCAAAGACAGGGGGTGGGTGAGCAGTTCTTC
CASSSQRQGVGEQFF
>TRBJ2-3|TRBV5-6|-|-
TGTGCCAGCAGCTTCTCACGGACAGATACGCAGTATTTT
CASSFSRTDTQYF